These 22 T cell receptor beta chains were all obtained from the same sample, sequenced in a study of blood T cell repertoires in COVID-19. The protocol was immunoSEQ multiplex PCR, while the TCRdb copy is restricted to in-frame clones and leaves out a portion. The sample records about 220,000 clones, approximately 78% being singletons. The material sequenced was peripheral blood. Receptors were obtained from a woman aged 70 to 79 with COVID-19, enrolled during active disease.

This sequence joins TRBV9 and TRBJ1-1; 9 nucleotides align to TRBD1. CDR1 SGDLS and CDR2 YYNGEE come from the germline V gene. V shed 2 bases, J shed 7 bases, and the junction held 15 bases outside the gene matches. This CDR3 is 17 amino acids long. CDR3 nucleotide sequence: TGTGCCAGCAGCGTCAGGGACAGGGACGGTCCTGGGGTTGAAGCTTTCTTT. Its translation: CASSVRDRDGPGVEAFF.

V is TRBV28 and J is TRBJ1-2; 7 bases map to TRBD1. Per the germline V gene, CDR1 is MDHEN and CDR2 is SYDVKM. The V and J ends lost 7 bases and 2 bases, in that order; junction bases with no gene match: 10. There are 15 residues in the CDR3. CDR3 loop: CASKKGGTGNYGYTF. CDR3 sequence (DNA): TGTGCCAGCAAAAAAGGGGGCACGGGCAACTATGGCTACACCTTC.

The CDR3 here is CASSQGVSGNTGELFF. Here the CDR3 DNA reads TGCGCCAGCAGCCAAGGTGTTAGCGGGAACACCGGGGAGCTGTTTTTT. The V call is TRBV4-3, the J call TRBJ2-2; the D gene is possibly TRBD2 (6 bases). The CDR3 is 16 amino acids. Germline V gives CDR1 LGHNA, CDR2 YSLEER. V gave up 1 base and J gave up 1 base, with 10 bases separating them.

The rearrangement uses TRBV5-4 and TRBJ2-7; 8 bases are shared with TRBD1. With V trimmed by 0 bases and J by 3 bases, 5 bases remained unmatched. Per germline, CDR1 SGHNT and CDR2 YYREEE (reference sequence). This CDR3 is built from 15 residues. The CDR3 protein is CASSLGGTGYYEQYF. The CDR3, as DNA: TGTGCCAGCAGCTTGGGAGGGACAGGCTACTACGAGCAGTACTTC.

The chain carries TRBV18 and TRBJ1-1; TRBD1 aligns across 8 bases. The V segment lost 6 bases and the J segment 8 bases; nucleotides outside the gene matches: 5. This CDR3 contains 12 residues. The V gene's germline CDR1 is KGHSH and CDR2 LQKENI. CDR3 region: CASSSTGVEAFF. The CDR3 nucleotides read TGTGCCAGCTCGTCGACAGGGGTCGAAGCTTTCTTT.

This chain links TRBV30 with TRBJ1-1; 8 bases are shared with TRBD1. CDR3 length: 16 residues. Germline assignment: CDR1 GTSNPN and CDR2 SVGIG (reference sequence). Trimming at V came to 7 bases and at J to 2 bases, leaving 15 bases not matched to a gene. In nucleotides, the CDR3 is TGTGCCTCCACGGACAGGGCCCTTCCCTTTAACACTGAAGCTTTCTTT. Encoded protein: CASTDRALPFNTEAFF.

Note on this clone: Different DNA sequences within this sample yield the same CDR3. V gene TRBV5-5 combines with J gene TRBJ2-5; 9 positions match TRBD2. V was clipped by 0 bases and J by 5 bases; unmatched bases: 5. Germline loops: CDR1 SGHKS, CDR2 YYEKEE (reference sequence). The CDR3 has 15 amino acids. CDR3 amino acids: CASSLVTSGLETQYF. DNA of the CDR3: TGTGCCAGCAGCTTGGTTACTAGCGGGTTGGAGACCCAGTACTTC.

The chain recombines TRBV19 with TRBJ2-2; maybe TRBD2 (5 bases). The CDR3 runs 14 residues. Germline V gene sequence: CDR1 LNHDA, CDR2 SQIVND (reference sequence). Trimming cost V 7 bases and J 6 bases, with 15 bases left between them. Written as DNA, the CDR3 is TGTGCCAGTAATGGGAGAGGGCTGGCCGGGGAGCTGTTTTTT. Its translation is CASNGRGLAGELFF.

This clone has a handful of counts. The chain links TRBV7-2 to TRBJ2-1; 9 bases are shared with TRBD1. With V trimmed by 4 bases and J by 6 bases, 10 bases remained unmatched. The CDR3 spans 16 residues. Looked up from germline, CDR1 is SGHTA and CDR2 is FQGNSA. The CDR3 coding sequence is TGTGCCAGCAGCTCAACCGGGACAGGGTCAGGCAATGAGCAGTTCTTC. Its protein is CASSSTGTGSGNEQFF.

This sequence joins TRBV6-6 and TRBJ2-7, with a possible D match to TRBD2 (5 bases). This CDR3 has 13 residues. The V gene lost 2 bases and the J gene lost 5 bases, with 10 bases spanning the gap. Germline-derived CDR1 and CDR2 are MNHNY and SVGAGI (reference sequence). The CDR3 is CASSYVSGNEQYF. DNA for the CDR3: TGTGCCAGCAGTTACGTTTCGGGGAACGAGCAGTACTTC.

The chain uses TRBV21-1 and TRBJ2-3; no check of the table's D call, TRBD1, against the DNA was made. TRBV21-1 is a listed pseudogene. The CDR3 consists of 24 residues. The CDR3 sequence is CASSKATIAPRDRVEGGGTDTQYF. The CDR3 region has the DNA TGTGCCAGCAGCAAAGCAACCATCGCCCCCCGGGACAGGGTTGAGGGTGGCGGCACAGATACGCAGTATTTT.

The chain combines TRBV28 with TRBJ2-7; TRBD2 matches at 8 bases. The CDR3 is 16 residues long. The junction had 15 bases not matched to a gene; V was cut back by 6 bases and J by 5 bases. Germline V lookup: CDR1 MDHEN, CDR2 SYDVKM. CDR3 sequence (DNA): TGTGCCAGCAGCTCCCACCCCCGGGAGGGATCCGACGAGCAGTACTTC. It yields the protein CASSSHPREGSDEQYF. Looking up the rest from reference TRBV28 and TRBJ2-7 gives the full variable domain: DVKVTQSSRYLVKRTGEKVFLECVQDMDHENMFWYRQDPGLGLRLIYFSYDVKMKEKGDIPEGYSVSREKKERFSLILESASTNQTSMYLCASSSHPREGSDEQYFGPGTRLTVT.

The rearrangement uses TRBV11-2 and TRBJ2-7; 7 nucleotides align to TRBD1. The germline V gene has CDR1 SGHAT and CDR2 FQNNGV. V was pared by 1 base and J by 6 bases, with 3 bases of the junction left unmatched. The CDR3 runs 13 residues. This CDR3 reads CASSLGQGGEQYF. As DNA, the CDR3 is TGTGCCAGCAGCTTAGGACAGGGTGGCGAGCAGTACTTC. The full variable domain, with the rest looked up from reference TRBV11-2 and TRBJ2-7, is EAGVAQSPRYKIIEKRQSVAFWCNPISGHATLYWYQQILGQGPKLLIQFQNNGVVDDSQLPKDRFSAERLKGVDSTLKIQPAKLEDSAVYLCASSLGQGGEQYFGPGTRLTVT.

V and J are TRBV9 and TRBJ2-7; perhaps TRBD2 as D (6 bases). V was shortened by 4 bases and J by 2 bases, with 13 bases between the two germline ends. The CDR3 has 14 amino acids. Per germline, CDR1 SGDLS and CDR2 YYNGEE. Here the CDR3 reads CASSFSGIPYEQYF. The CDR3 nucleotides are TGTGCCAGCAGCTTTAGCGGAATCCCCTACGAGCAGTACTTC.

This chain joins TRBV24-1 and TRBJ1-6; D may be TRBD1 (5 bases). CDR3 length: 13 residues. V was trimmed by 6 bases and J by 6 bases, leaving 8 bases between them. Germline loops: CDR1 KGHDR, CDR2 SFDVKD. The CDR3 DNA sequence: TGTGCCACCAGTTTGGGGGGTAATTCACCCCTCCACTTT. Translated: CATSLGGNSPLHF.

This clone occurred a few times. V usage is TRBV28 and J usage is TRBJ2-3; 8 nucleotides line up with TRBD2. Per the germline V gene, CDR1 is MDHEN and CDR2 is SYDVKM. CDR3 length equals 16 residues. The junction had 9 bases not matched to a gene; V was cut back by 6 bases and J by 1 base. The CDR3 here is CASRAGGDPRTDTQYF. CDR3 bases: TGTGCCAGCAGAGCCGGGGGGGATCCACGCACAGATACGCAGTATTTT.

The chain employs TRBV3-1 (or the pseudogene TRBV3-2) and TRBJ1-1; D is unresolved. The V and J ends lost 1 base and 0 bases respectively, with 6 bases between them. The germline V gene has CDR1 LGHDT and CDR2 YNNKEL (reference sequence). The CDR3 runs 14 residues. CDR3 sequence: CASSQAHLNTEAFF. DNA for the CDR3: TGTGCCAGCAGCCAAGCACACCTGAACACTGAAGCTTTCTTT.

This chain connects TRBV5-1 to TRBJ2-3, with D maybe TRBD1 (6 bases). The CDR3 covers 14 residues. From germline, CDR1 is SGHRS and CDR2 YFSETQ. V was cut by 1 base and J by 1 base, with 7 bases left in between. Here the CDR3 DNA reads TGCGCCAGCAGCTTGAAGGGGGGCACAGATACGCAGTATTTT. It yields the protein CASSLKGGTDTQYF.

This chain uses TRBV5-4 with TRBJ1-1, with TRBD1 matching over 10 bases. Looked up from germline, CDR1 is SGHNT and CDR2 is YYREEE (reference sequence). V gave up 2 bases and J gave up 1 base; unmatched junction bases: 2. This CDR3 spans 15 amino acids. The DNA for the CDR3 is TGTGCCAGCAGCTTTTGGACAGGGGGGAACACTGAAGCTTTCTTT. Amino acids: CASSFWTGGNTEAFF.

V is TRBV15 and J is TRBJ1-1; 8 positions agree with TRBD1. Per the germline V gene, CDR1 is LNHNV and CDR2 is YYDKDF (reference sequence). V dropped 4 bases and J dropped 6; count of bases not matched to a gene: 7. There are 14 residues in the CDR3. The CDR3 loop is CATSTRTGYAEAFF. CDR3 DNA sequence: TGTGCCACCAGCACCCGGACAGGGTATGCTGAAGCTTTCTTT.

The CDR3 loop is CASISRLLDRGAKNTEAFF. DNA of the CDR3: TGTGCCAGCATCTCCAGGCTGTTGGACAGGGGCGCTAAGAACACTGAAGCTTTCTTT. The chain uses TRBV27 and TRBJ1-1; 9 bases match TRBD1. The germline V gene has CDR1 MNHEY and CDR2 SMNVEV (reference sequence). The CDR3 spans 19 residues. V gave up 7 bases and J gave up 1 base; unmatched junction bases: 19.

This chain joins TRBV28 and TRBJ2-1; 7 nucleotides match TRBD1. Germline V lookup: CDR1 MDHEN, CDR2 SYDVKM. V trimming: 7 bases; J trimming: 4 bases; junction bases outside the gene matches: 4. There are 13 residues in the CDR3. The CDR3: CASTRGSYNEQFF. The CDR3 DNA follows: TGTGCCAGCACCAGGGGGTCTTACAATGAGCAGTTCTTC.